The rows below give T cell receptor beta chains drawn from one sample of a study of blood T cell repertoires in COVID-19. The assay was immunoSEQ multiplex PCR, and TCRdb's table has in-frame clones only and misses some. The sample records about 160,000 clones, 79% being singletons. The specimen was peripheral blood. Source of these receptors: a woman aged 60-70 years with COVID-19, enrolled during active disease. Both conserved end residues are part of each CDR3. Fields, in order: clone size, D gene, J gene, V gene, CDR3 length, CDR3 DNA, CDR3 protein. A D gene is named only where the DNA matches it firmly. Clone size, where shown, is once, few, many, or a class for clones that have expanded.

- TRBD1 TRBJ2-2 TRBV7-9 15 TGTGCCAGCAGCTTTTTAAAGGGGGCGACCGGGGAGCTGTTTTTT CASSFLKGATGELFF
- - TRBJ1-6 TRBV7-2 16 TGTGCCAGCAGCTTAAGGTTTGGACAGAACAATTCACCCCTCCACTTT CASSLRFGQNNSPLHF
- - TRBJ1-6 TRBV5-1 15 TGCGCCAGCCGCATCCAGGGGTCGAATAATTCACCCCTCCACTTT CASRIQGSNNSPLHF
- TRBD1 TRBJ1-1 TRBV5-6 16 TGTGCCAGCAGCTTCGGGACAGGGGGCGTGAACACTGAAGCTTTCTTT CASSFGTGGVNTEAFF
once - TRBJ2-3 TRBV5-1 15 TGCGCCAGCAGCCCCGAGGGCGCGATCACAGATACGCAGTATTTT CASSPEGAITDTQYF
- TRBD1 TRBJ1-1 TRBV20-1 13 TGCAGTGCTAGTCAGGGGGTGAACACTGAAGCTTTCTTT CSASQGVNTEAFF
- - TRBJ1-5 TRBV30 13 TGTGCCTGGAGTCCTAGTAGCAATCAGCCCCAGCATTTT CAWSPSSNQPQHF
- - TRBJ2-4 TRBV10-3 14 TGTGCCATCAGTGAGAATTTTGAGGGTGACATTCAGTACTTC CAISENFEGDIQYF
- - TRBJ2-3 TRBV7-2 13 TGTGCCAGCAGCTCATACAGGGCAGATACGCAGTATTTT CASSSYRADTQYF
- - TRBJ1-6 TRBV19 13 TGTGCCAGTAGTATCGAGGACCGCGGGACCCTCCACTTT CASSIEDRGTLHF
once TRBD1 TRBJ2-1 TRBV14 18 TGTGCCAGCAGCCCATTGAAGGGGACAGGCCCCGGCTACAATGAGCAGTTCTTC CASSPLKGTGPGYNEQFF
- TRBD1 TRBJ2-7 TRBV6-6 14 TGTGCCAGCAAAGACAGGGGCAGCTCCTACGAGCAGTACTTC CASKDRGSSYEQYF
- - TRBJ1-1 TRBV19 13 TGTGCCAGTAGTCCGACTTCAAGCACTGAAGCTTTCTTT CASSPTSSTEAFF
- TRBD2 TRBJ2-1 TRBV5-8 18 TGTGCCAGCAGCTTGGGACTAGCGGGAGGGCCGTATCAGGATGAGCAGTTCTTC CASSLGLAGGPYQDEQFF
once TRBD1 TRBJ2-3 TRBV9 15 TGTGCCAGCAGCGGATGGGACAGCGGCACAGATACGCAGTATTTT CASSGWDSGTDTQYF
many TRBD1 TRBJ2-6 TRBV6-5 14 TGTGCCAGCGGAGACAGGGCTGGGGCCAACGTCCTGACTTTC CASGDRAGANVLTF
- - TRBJ2-1 TRBV30 15 TGTGCCTGGGTTAAAGGGAGCGGCCTCGGAAATGAGCAGTTCTTC CAWVKGSGLGNEQFF
- TRBD1 TRBJ2-2 TRBV18 14 TGTGCCAGCACGGGACAGGGGCGCACCGGGGAGCTGTTTTTT CASTGQGRTGELFF
- TRBD1 TRBJ1-1 TRBV5-4 14 TGTGCCAGCAGCTTGGGGACAGGGGGCCCTGAAGCTTTCTTT CASSLGTGGPEAFF
- TRBD1 TRBJ1-1 TRBV6-5 13 TGTGCCAGCAGGGGACAGGGGGCCACTGAAGCTTTCTTT CASRGQGATEAFF
- - TRBJ2-3 TRBV25-1 15 TGTGCCAGCAGTGCCTTCGCGGGCCTCACAGATACGCAGTATTTT CASSAFAGLTDTQYF
- - TRBJ1-5 TRBV19 12 TGTGCCACGGGTTATAGCAATCAGCCCCAGCATTTT CATGYSNQPQHF
- TRBD2 TRBJ2-7 TRBV7-2 15 TGTGCCAGCAGCTTATCAGCGGGAGCTGGATACGAGCAGTACTTC CASSLSAGAGYEQYF
- TRBD2 TRBJ2-7 TRBV4-3 15 TGCGCCAGCAGCCAACTAGCGGGAGTCTTCGGCGAGCAGTACTTC CASSQLAGVFGEQYF
- - TRBJ1-2 TRBV5-1 15 TGCGCCAGCAGCTTGGCGTCACAGGGTGACTATGGCTACACCTTC CASSLASQGDYGYTF
- TRBD2 TRBJ2-3 TRBV18 17 TGTGCCAGCTCACCGGGACTAGCGGGAGTCAGCACAGATACGCAGTATTTT CASSPGLAGVSTDTQYF
- - TRBJ1-5 TRBV6-2/TRBV6-3 14 TGTGCCAGCAGCCTCGGACAGTACAATCAGCCCCAGCATTTT CASSLGQYNQPQHF
- - TRBJ2-1 TRBV29-1 14 TGCAGCGTAAAAGAGGCGCCCTCCTACAATGAGCAGTTCTTC CSVKEAPSYNEQFF
- - TRBJ1-2 TRBV5-5 14 TGTGCCAGCAGCTTTACTCCAAAAAACTATGGCTACACCTTC CASSFTPKNYGYTF
- - TRBJ1-1 TRBV10-3 13 TGTGCCATCTCCCCAGAACCTAACACTGAAGCTTTCTTT CAISPEPNTEAFF
- - TRBJ2-1 TRBV24-1 16 TGTGCCACCAGTGCTCCGACAGGTGGGGTAGACAATGAGCAGTTCTTC CATSAPTGGVDNEQFF
- TRBD2 TRBJ2-2 TRBV28 18 TGTGCCAGCAGTTTATCCGGACTAGCGGGAAGAACAACCGGGGAGCTGTTTTTT CASSLSGLAGRTTGELFF
- TRBD2 TRBJ2-2 TRBV5-1 16 TGCGCCAGCAGCCTTGGGCTAGCGGGGGGCACCGGGGAGCTGTTTTTT CASSLGLAGGTGELFF
- - TRBJ1-3 TRBV5-4 14 TGTGCCAGCAGCTCGACACCCTCTGGAAACACCATATATTTT CASSSTPSGNTIYF
- TRBD1 TRBJ1-5 TRBV6-5 14 TGTGCCAGCAGTTCTGCAGGGGGTTTACAGCCCCAGCATTTT CASSSAGGLQPQHF
- - TRBJ1-3 TRBV19 16 TGTGCCAGTAGCCTTCAGACAGCCTCCTCTGGAAACACCATATATTTT CASSLQTASSGNTIYF
- - TRBJ1-2 TRBV10-3 14 TGTGCCATCATCAGAACAGGCGACGACTATGGCTACACCTTC CAIIRTGDDYGYTF
- TRBD1 TRBJ2-1 TRBV6-2/TRBV6-3 18 TGTGCCAGCAGCCGATACTATCCGGGACAGGGGGTTTTAGATGAGCAGTTCTTC CASSRYYPGQGVLDEQFF
- - TRBJ1-4 TRBV18 15 TGTGCCAGCTCACCACCATCAGTGACTAATGAAAAACTGTTTTTT CASSPPSVTNEKLFF
- - TRBJ2-1 TRBV19 15 TGTGCCATAGGGGGACGGAGGAGCTCCTACAATGAGCAGTTCTTC CAIGGRRSSYNEQFF
- TRBD2 TRBJ2-5 TRBV7-2 18 TGTGCCAGCAGCTTAGGGGTGCTAGCGGGGGGCTTCCAAGAGACCCAGTACTTC CASSLGVLAGGFQETQYF
- - TRBJ1-5 TRBV5-6 15 TGTGCCAGCAGCTTCGGAGGCCATAGCAATCAGCCCCAGCATTTT CASSFGGHSNQPQHF